These 8 T cell receptor beta chains were all obtained from the same sample, sequenced in a study of graft-versus-host responses after intestinal transplantation. Assay used: immunoSEQ multiplex PCR; TCRdb lists only in-frame clones, some missing. Altogether over 85,000 clones are present, about 94% being singletons, with the ten largest covering about 0.2%. These TCRs' antigens remain unknown. Sequences were derived from unstimulated CD4+ T cells sorted from spleen or lymph node cells, sampled before transplant. The receptors stem from a human donor who was the organ donor for an intestinal transplant.

The gene calls are TRBV11-3 and TRBJ2-3; no clear D. V was clipped by 8 bases and J by 0 bases, with 15 bases between them. CDR3 length: 15 amino acids. Germline V gene lookup returns CDR1 SGHNT and CDR2 YENEEA. CDR3 nucleotide sequence: TGTGCCAGCCGCGCATTTGCGTCTAGCACAGATACGCAGTATTTT. Translated, it gives CASRAFASSTDTQYF. The full variable domain, in which reference TRBV11-3 and TRBJ2-3 provide the parts outside the CDR3, is EAGVVQSPRYKIIEKKQPVAFWCNPISGHNTLYWYLQNLGQGPELLIRYENEEAVDDSQLPKDRFSAERLKGVDSTLKIQPAELGDSAVYLCASRAFASSTDTQYFGPGTRLTVL.

The genes are TRBV6-5 and TRBJ2-1, with D possibly TRBD1 on 6 matching bases. Per the germline V gene, CDR1 is MNHEY and CDR2 is SVGAGI. V lost 5 bases to trimming and J lost 4 bases, with 15 bases between them. This CDR3 comprises 15 residues. The CDR3 here is CASSTTGQRYNEQFF. CDR3 DNA sequence: TGTGCCAGCAGTACGACAGGCCAGCGGTACAATGAGCAGTTCTTC.

The chain uses TRBV11-2 and TRBJ1-3; D is ambiguous. Trimming cost V 1 base and J 5 bases, with 12 bases left between them. This CDR3 spans 15 amino acids. CDR1 and CDR2 from the germline V gene are SGHAT and FQNNGV. The CDR3 nucleotides are TGTGCCAGCAGCTTAGTACAGCGGCTGCGAAACACCATATATTTT. Amino acid sequence: CASSLVQRLRNTIYF. The variable domain in full, completed from reference TRBV11-2 and TRBJ1-3, reads EAGVAQSPRYKIIEKRQSVAFWCNPISGHATLYWYQQILGQGPKLLIQFQNNGVVDDSQLPKDRFSAERLKGVDSTLKIQPAKLEDSAVYLCASSLVQRLRNTIYFGEGSWLTVV.

The J gene is TRBJ2-1, the V gene TRBV4-2; tentatively, D is TRBD2 (5 bases). CDR1 is LGHNA and CDR2 is YNFKEQ in the germline V gene. This CDR3 is built from 17 residues. Trimming left V 4 bases short and J 3 bases short, with 19 bases between. The CDR3: CASSPPGSRGVYNEQFF. Here the CDR3 DNA reads TGTGCCAGCAGCCCCCCGGGCTCACGGGGAGTCTACAATGAGCAGTTCTTC.

This chain uses TRBV13 with TRBJ2-7, with TRBD1 matching 10 bases. The CDR3 has 13 amino acids. J lost 6 bases, V lost 3 bases, and 2 bases had no gene match. CDR1 PRHDT and CDR2 FYEKMQ come from the germline V gene (reference sequence). The CDR3 DNA reads as TGTGCCAGCAGCTTGACAGGGGGCGCCGAGCAGTACTTC. Translated: CASSLTGGAEQYF.

The chain is built from TRBV6-5 and TRBJ2-1; TRBD2 matches at 10 bases. Losses at the gene ends were 5 bases for V and 8 bases for J; bases not matched to a gene: 6. This CDR3 comprises 14 residues. The V gene's germline CDR1 is MNHEY and CDR2 SVGAGI. The CDR3 bases are TGTGCCAGCAGTGGGAGAGCGGGGGGGCATGAGCAGTTCTTC. Residues: CASSGRAGGHEQFF.

The V call is TRBV18, the J call TRBJ2-7; 7 bases align to TRBD2. The CDR3 is 15 amino acids. Germline V gene data show CDR1 as KGHSH and CDR2 as LQKENI. V was pared by 2 bases and J by 3 bases, with 7 bases of the junction left unmatched. CDR3 DNA: TGTGCCAGCTCACCAATTCGGGGGGACGTCTACGAGCAGTACTTC. It specifies CASSPIRGDVYEQYF.

The V gene is TRBV5-4, the J gene TRBJ1-1; D is unclear. CDR3 size: 14 residues. CDR1 and CDR2 (germline): SGHNT, YYREEE (reference sequence). With 0 bases removed from V and 1 base from J, the gap between germline ends came to 7 bases. CDR3 sequence (DNA): TGTGCCAGCAGCTTGGACCGTGCGAACACTGAAGCTTTCTTT. It translates to CASSLDRANTEAFF.